These 26 T cell receptor beta chains came from one sample sequenced in a study of tumor and adjacent non-tumor tissue in lung cancer. Three rounds of nested PCR, following a modified ARM-PCR protocol, produced the TCRbeta library. MiXCR was run by TCRdb on the multiplex PCR reads, yielding one entry per CDR3 protein. This sample carries about 75,000 distinct CDR3 sequences, about two thirds of them seen once, and the ten largest clones take 25% to 35%. The template was RNA from unsorted bulk tissue. Distant lung tissue was collected more than 3 cm away from the tumor edge. Sequencing input: distant non-tumor lung tissue. These receptors all stem from a woman between 45 and 60 years old with non-small cell lung cancer.

V gene TRBV11-2 combines with J gene TRBJ2-1; D is perhaps TRBD1 (5 bases). Germline-derived CDR1 and CDR2 are SGHAT and FQNNGV. This CDR3 is built from 12 residues. With 3 bases removed from V and 12 bases from J, the gap between germline ends came to 12 bases. The CDR3 sequence is CASSFGHYLQFF. In DNA, the CDR3 is TGTGCCAGCAGCTTCGGACACTACCTGCAGTTCTTC.

This clonotype was seen more than once but under ten times. An end of the junction does not agree with germline; a read error may underlie this. V usage is TRBV7-6 and J usage is TRBJ2-2, with unresolved D. This CDR3 region has 15 residues. Germline lookup yields CDR1 SGHVS and CDR2 FNYEAQ. The CDR3 reads CTSSLTQLNTGELFF. The CDR3, as DNA: TGTACCAGCAGCTTAACCCAGCTGAACACCGGGGAGCTGTTTTTT.

Details on this clonotype: The CDR3 carries no conserved terminal phenylalanine or tryptophan, so it likely arises from a read error. The chain carries TRBV11-1 and TRBJ2-7; 9 bases are shared with TRBD1. The CDR3 is 15 amino acids. CDR1 is SGHAT, CDR2 FQDESV, per germline (reference sequence). This CDR3 reads CPSSLRDREEYEQYY. The DNA of the CDR3 is TGTCCCAGCAGCTTAAGGGACAGGGAAGAGTACGAGCAGTACTAC.

Details on this clonotype: One junction end does not reproduce the germline sequence, and a read error may be involved. J is TRBJ1-1 and V is TRBV29-1; 9 bases are shared with TRBD1. Germline CDR1 is SQVTM and CDR2 is ANQGSEA. This CDR3 comprises 14 residues. The CDR3 DNA reads TGCGGCGTTACAGGGGGCATGCTGAACACTGAAGCTTTCTTT. It translates to CGVTGGMLNTEAFF. The variable domain in full, completed from reference TRBV29-1 and TRBJ1-1, reads SAVISQKPSRDICQRGTSLTIQCQVDSQVTMMFWYRQQPGQSLTLIATANQGSEATYESGFVIDKFPISRPNLTFSTLTVSNMSPEDSSIYLCGVTGGMLNTEAFFGQGTRLTVV.

As regards this clonotype: The conserved final phenylalanine or tryptophan is absent from the CDR3, which likely points to a read error. CDR3 DNA sequence: TGTGCCAGTATGCGGTTTTTGACAGTGAACACCGGGGAGCTGTTTTAT. Protein sequence: CASMRFLTVNTGELFY. The gene calls are TRBV6-1 and TRBJ2-2, with a tentative D call TRBD1 (5 bases). The CDR3 is made up of 16 amino acids. Germline CDR1 reads MNHNS; CDR2 reads SASEGT. V was clipped by 9 bases and J by 1 base, with 18 bases between them.

As to this clonotype: It may be a read error: a sequence one base away is much more abundant. The V and J genes are TRBV12-3 or TRBV12-4 and TRBJ2-7, with D possibly TRBD2 on 6 matching bases. The V end lost 3 bases, the J end lost 2 bases, and 11 bases lay between the germline ends. The CDR3 extends over 14 amino acids. The CDR3 DNA is TGTGCCAGCAGTTTGATTAGCGGTGCCTACGAGCAGTACTTC. Translated: CASSLISGAYEQYF.

This clonotype was seen a handful of times. This could be a read error, since a much larger clone is one nucleotide away. This chain joins TRBV6-2 or TRBV6-3 and TRBJ2-1; weak D call: TRBD2 (6 bases). The CDR3 runs 14 residues. CDR1 MNHEY and CDR2 SVGEGT come from the germline V gene. V gave up 2 bases and J gave up 6 bases, with 11 bases separating them. The CDR3 coding sequence is TGTGCCAGCAGTTACATCGACGGGAGCAATGAGCAGTTCTTC. Its protein product is CASSYIDGSNEQFF.

Remarks on this clonotype: Sequence at one end of the junction differs from germline and may be a read error. The chain couples TRBV11-1 to TRBJ2-5, with 7 bases lining up with TRBD2. Germline V CDR1 and CDR2: SGHAT, FQDESV (reference sequence). This CDR3 spans 14 amino acids. CDR3 loop: CTSSFATSVETQYF. The CDR3 nucleotides read TGTACCAGCAGCTTCGCCACTAGCGTAGAGACCCAATACTTC.

Remarks on this clonotype: No conserved phenylalanine or tryptophan is present at the end of the CDR3, so a read error is the likely explanation. This chain connects TRBV20-1 to TRBJ1-1; D ambiguous. This CDR3 comprises 11 residues. Looked up from germline, CDR1 is DFQATT and CDR2 is SNEGSKA (reference sequence). V was trimmed by 5 bases and J by 9 bases, leaving 13 bases between them. DNA for the CDR3: TGCAGTGCTGACCGTGGCCCTAAAGCTTTCATT. Translating it yields CSADRGPKAFI.

About this clonotype: The junction does not match germline at one end; this may be a read error. V usage is TRBV20-1 and J usage is TRBJ1-6; D call uncertain. Germline V gene lookup returns CDR1 DFQATT and CDR2 SNEGSKA (reference sequence). This CDR3 is built from 14 residues. The CDR3 bases are TGCAGTGCTAGAGACAGAGATTATAATTCACTCCTCCACTTT. Amino acids: CSARDRDYNSLLHF.

The DNA of the CDR3 is TGCAGTGCTAGAAACCCGACTAACTGGAGCTACGAGCAGTACTTC. Translating gives CSARNPTNWSYEQYF. This chain joins TRBV20-1 and TRBJ2-7; D might be TRBD2 (5 bases). Looked up from germline, CDR1 is DFQATT and CDR2 is SNEGSKA (reference sequence). The CDR3 covers 15 residues. Trimming shortened V by 2 bases and J by 3 bases, and 17 bases separated the two germline ends.

Points on this clonotype: Just one base apart from a much larger clone, this may be a read error. This chain links TRBV20-1 with TRBJ2-1; TRBD2 aligns across 15 bases. The length of the CDR3 is 19 residues. V was pared by 2 bases and J by 0 bases, with 8 bases of the junction left unmatched. CDR1 DFQATT and CDR2 SNEGSKA come from the germline V gene (reference sequence). In DNA form, the CDR3 reads TGCAGTGCTAGACCTAGCGGACTAGCGGGAGGGAACTCCTACAATGAGCAGTTCTTC. It translates to CSARPSGLAGGNSYNEQFF.

This clonotype was seen a handful of times. This may be a read error, as it is one base from a much larger clone. This chain uses TRBV6-1 with TRBJ1-5; D not resolved. The CDR3 runs 14 residues. The ends were cut back, 1 base at V and 3 bases at J, with 7 bases in the middle. Germline V CDR1 and CDR2: MNHNS, SASEGT. The CDR3 DNA is TGTGCCAGCAGTGAAGGGTTTATCAATCAGCCCCAGCATTTT. Translation gives CASSEGFINQPQHF.

This chain joins TRBV28 and TRBJ2-1, with D unclear. V dropped 5 bases and J dropped 13 bases, with 21 bases sitting between them. Germline CDR1 MDHEN, CDR2 SYDVKM. CDR3 length: 14 amino acids. For the CDR3, the DNA is TGTGCCAGCAGTAGGCTGGCCCTCTACAATGGACAGTTCTTC. Protein: CASSRLALYNGQFF.

The chain joins TRBV7-2 to TRBJ1-3; perhaps TRBD1 as D (6 bases). The V gene lost 5 bases and the J gene lost 4 bases, with 12 bases spanning the gap. This CDR3 has 14 amino acids. Germline V gene data show CDR1 as SGHTA and CDR2 as FQGNSA. CDR3 protein: CASSIPGGGNTIYF. The CDR3 region has the DNA TGTGCCAGCAGCATCCCCGGGGGCGGAAACACCATATATTTT.

On this clonotype: This may arise from a read error, as a much more abundant clone is one base away. J is TRBJ2-7 and V is TRBV12-3 or TRBV12-4, with D unclear. The CDR3 covers 12 residues. The CDR3 reads CAISLSGYEQYF. CDR3 DNA: TGTGCCATCAGTTTAAGTGGGTACGAGCAGTACTTC.

Comments on this clonotype: The junction departs from germline at one end; a sequencing error may be responsible. The gene calls are TRBV6-2 or TRBV6-3 and TRBJ1-5; D may be TRBD1 (6 bases). Germline CDR1 reads MNHEY; CDR2 reads SVGEGT. This CDR3 has 14 residues. The CDR3 loop reads CASRPGGAKQPQHF. The DNA of the CDR3 is TGTGCCAGCAGACCTGGGGGCGCCAAGCAGCCTCAGCATTTT.

Details on this clonotype: A much larger clone is a single base away; this may be a read error. This likely comes from a read error, as the CDR3 has no conserved phenylalanine or tryptophan at its end. V usage is TRBV12-3 or TRBV12-4 and J usage is TRBJ2-1; the D is unclear. CDR3 length: 13 amino acids. The V gene lost 0 bases and the J gene lost 8 bases, with 8 bases spanning the gap. Written as DNA, the CDR3 is TGTGCCAGCAGTTTAGCCCCAGATGATGAGCAGTTCTAC. Translation: CASSLAPDDEQFY.

Comments on this clonotype: One end of the junction does not line up with germline, which may come from a read error. This CDR3 is CVSSHDRGKNEKLFF. The CDR3 bases are TGTGTCAGCAGCCACGACCGAGGGAAAAATGAAAAACTGTTTTTT. The chain carries TRBV7-9 and TRBJ1-4; D is unresolved. CDR3 size: 15 residues. Germline CDR1 is SEHNR and CDR2 is FQNEAQ (reference sequence).

As regards this clonotype: Germline is not matched at one junction end, which may reflect a read error. The chain recombines TRBV6-5 with TRBJ2-7, with no clear D. This CDR3 is built from 12 residues. Per germline, CDR1 MNHEY and CDR2 SVGAGI. As DNA, the CDR3 is TGTGCCAGCAGTCGGGCTAGAATCGAGCAATACTTC. The encoded protein is CASSRARIEQYF.

The table lists this clonotype with a few counts. At one boundary the junction diverges from the germline segment, which might be a read error. The chain has TRBV28 and TRBJ2-1, with D possibly being TRBD1 (6 bases). Germline assignment: CDR1 MDHEN and CDR2 SYDVKM. There are 18 residues in the CDR3. CDR3 amino acids: CASIGMDSKAASCNEQFF. For the CDR3, the DNA is TGTGCCAGCATAGGTATGGACAGTAAAGCTGCATCCTGCAATGAGCAGTTCTTC.

A single count supports this clonotype. A clone one base away is much larger, so this may be a read error. J is TRBJ2-2 and V is TRBV7-9; D gene unclear. This CDR3 region has 15 residues. The germline gives CDR1 SEHNR, CDR2 FQNEAQ (reference sequence). V was clipped by 4 bases and J by 9 bases, with 18 bases between them. For the CDR3, the DNA is TGTGCCAGCAGCTCAACCCGGGTCCGCCCCTGGGAGCTGTTTTTT. It yields the protein CASSSTRVRPWELFF.

Concerning this clonotype itself: One end of the junction fails to match germline, which may point to a read error. This sequence joins TRBV6-1 and TRBJ2-2, with D possibly being TRBD2 (6 bases). CDR1 is MNHNS, CDR2 SASEGT, per germline. This CDR3 region has 14 residues. The CDR3 protein is CVSRRDGHTRELFF. CDR3 bases: TGTGTCAGCAGGCGGGACGGGCACACCAGGGAGCTGTTTTTT.

Concerning this clonotype: A much larger clone lies one base from this, so it may be a read error. The chain recombines TRBV29-1 with TRBJ2-1; TRBD2 agrees at 8 bases. The CDR3 extends over 13 amino acids. J lost 8 bases, V lost 8 bases, and 11 bases had no gene match. The germline V gene has CDR1 SQVTM and CDR2 ANQGSEA. The CDR3 DNA reads as TGCAGCATAGAATCGACTAGCGCCGATGAGCAGTTCTTC. This gives the protein CSIESTSADEQFF.

The chain employs TRBV6-5 and TRBJ2-7; 8 nucleotides line up with TRBD2. The CDR3 spans 11 residues. Per germline, CDR1 MNHEY and CDR2 SVGAGI. V dropped 11 bases and J dropped 6; count of bases not matched to a gene: 6. CDR3 loop: CAGNRGGEQYF. The CDR3 nucleotides read TGTGCCGGCAATCGGGGGGGCGAGCAGTACTTC.

This clonotype has more than one count but fewer than ten. The junction departs from the called germline gene at one end, perhaps through a read error. The CDR3 bases are TGTGCCAGCAGCTTAGGTCATGGGGAGACCCAGTGCTTC. It specifies CASSLGHGETQCF. The chain couples TRBV11-2 to TRBJ2-5; D is possibly TRBD2 (5 bases). The CDR3 totals 13 residues. Looked up from germline, CDR1 is SGHAT and CDR2 is FQNNGV.